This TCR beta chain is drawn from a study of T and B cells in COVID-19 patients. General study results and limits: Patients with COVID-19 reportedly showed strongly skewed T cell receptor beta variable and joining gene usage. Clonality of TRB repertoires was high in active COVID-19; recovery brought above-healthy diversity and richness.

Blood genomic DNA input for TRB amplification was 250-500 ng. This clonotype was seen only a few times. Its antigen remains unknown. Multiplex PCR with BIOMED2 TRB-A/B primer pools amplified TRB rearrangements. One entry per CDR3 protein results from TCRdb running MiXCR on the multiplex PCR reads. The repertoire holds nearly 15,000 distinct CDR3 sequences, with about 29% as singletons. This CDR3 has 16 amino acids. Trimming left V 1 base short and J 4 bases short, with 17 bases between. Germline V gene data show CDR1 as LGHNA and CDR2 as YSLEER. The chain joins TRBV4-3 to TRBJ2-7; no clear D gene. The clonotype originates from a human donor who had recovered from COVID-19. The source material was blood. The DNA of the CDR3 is TGCGCCAGCAGCCAAGGGGTGGGGTCAGGCGTTTACGAGCAGTACTTC. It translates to CASSQGVGSGVYEQYF.